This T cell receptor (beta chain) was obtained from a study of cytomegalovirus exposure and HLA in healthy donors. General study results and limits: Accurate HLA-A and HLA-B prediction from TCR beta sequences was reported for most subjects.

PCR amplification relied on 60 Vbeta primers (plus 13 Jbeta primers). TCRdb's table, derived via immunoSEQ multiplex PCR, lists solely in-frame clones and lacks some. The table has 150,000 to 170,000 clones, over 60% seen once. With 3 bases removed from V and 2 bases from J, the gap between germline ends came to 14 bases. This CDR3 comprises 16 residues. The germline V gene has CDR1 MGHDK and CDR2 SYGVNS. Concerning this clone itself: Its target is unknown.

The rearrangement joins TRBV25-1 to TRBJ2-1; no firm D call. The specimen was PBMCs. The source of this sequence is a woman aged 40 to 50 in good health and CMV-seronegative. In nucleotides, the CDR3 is TGTGCCAGCAGTGACCTTCAAAGCGCGACCTACAATGAGCAGTTCTTC. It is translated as CASSDLQSATYNEQFF.